This T cell receptor (beta chain) originates from a study of radiotherapy plus CTLA-4 blockade in lung cancer (dated by TCRdb to 2016 to 2019). Describing the broader study: Among the enrolled patients, about 19% had an objective response, and 25% to 35% reached disease control. Here is what the overall study found, with its caveats: The strongest predictors of response were reported to be early dynamic shifts in blood T cell clones along with a rise in serum interferon-beta following radiation. After treatment with radiotherapy and ipilimumab, TCR clones that came from tumors expanded in the peripheral blood.

Focal radiation therapy combined with CTLA-4 blockade (ipilimumab) was tested in patients with chemo-refractory metastatic non-small-cell lung cancer. This clone has a handful of counts. This receptor's antigen is unknown. Base qualities are missing; no much larger clone stands one base away. Libraries were constructed by the immunoSEQ multiplex PCR assay. In its TCRdb copy, this immuneACCESS table keeps in-frame sequences only and misses some clones. Where compared with another copy, unresolved V genes explain less than half of these, and the others have no known cause. A total of roughly 66,000 clones appear in this sample, approximately 83% of them only once. The leading ten clones occupy about 4% of the sample. The germline V gene specifies SGHTA as CDR1 and FQGTGA as CDR2. V sheds 0 bases and J sheds 5 bases, leaving 8 bases between their ends. The CDR3 runs 14 amino acids, cysteine and phenylalanine included. Only CDR3 DNA remains: 42 bases, in frame from the first base.

This receptor was taken from a human donor with non-small cell lung cancer who had a partial response to radiotherapy plus ipilimumab. The sequencing used peripheral blood, collected from a patient treated with radiotherapy plus ipilimumab. The sequence joins TRBV7-3 to TRBJ1-5, and the D gene may be TRBD1, 6 bases matching. The bases are TGTGCCAGCAGCTTAACTGGGGGCGATCAGCCCCAGCATTTT. Its protein product is CASSLTGGDQPQHF.